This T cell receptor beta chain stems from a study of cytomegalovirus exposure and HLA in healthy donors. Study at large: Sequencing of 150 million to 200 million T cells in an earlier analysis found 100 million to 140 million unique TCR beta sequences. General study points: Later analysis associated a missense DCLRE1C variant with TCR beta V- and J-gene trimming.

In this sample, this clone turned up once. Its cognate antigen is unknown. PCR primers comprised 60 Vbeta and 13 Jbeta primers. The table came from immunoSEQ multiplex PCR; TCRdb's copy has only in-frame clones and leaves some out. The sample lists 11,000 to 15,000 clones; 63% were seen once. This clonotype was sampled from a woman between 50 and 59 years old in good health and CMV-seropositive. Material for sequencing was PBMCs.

In nucleotides, the CDR3 is TGCGCCAGCAGCCAAAGGGGGGACAGGCTGAACACTGAAGCTTTCTTT. As protein: CASSQRGDRLNTEAFF. The chain has TRBV4-1 and TRBJ1-1; 8 positions match TRBD1. This CDR3 is 16 amino acids long. Germline CDR1 reads MGHRA; CDR2 reads YSYEKL. With 2 bases clipped from V and 0 bases from J, the junction kept 5 bases outside the gene matches.